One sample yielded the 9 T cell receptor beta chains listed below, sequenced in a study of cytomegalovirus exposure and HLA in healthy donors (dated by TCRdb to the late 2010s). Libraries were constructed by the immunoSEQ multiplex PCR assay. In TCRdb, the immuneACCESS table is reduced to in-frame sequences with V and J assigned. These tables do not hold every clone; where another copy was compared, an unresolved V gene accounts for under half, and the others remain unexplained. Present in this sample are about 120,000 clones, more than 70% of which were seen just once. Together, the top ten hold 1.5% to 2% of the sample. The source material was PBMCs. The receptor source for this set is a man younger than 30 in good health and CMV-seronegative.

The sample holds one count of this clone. In nucleotides, the CDR3 is TGTGCCAGCAGTTTATTACGGGTGAACACTGAAGCTTTCTTT. As protein: CASSLLRVNTEAFF. The gene calls are TRBV28 and TRBJ1-1; D not certain. The length of the CDR3 is 14 residues. Trimming left V 1 base short and J 0 bases short, with 6 bases between. Germline V lookup: CDR1 MDHEN, CDR2 SYDVKM.

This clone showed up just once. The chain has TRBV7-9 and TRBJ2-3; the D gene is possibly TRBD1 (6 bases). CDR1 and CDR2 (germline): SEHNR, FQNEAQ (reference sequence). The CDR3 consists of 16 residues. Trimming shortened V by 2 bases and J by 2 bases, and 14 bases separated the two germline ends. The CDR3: CASSLNRDKDTDTQYF. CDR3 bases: TGTGCCAGCAGCTTAAATCGGGACAAAGACACAGATACGCAGTATTTT.

The CDR3 protein is CAWRDRGAEQYF. In nucleotides, the CDR3 is TGTGCCTGGCGGGACAGGGGGGCCGAGCAGTACTTC. This chain connects TRBV30 to TRBJ2-7; 11 positions agree with TRBD1. With V trimmed by 5 bases and J by 6 bases, 3 bases remained unmatched. The CDR3 runs to 12 residues. Germline V lookup: CDR1 GTSNPN, CDR2 SVGIG (reference sequence).

CDR3 amino acids: CASSSIRGRVGNQPQHF. For the CDR3, the DNA is TGTGCCAGCAGCTCCATACGGGGAAGGGTGGGCAATCAGCCCCAGCATTTT. This rearrangement joins TRBV7-8 to TRBJ1-5, with no clear D. The CDR3 has 17 amino acids. CDR1 and CDR2 (germline): SGHVS, FQNEAQ. With 4 bases removed from V and 2 bases from J, the gap between germline ends came to 18 bases.

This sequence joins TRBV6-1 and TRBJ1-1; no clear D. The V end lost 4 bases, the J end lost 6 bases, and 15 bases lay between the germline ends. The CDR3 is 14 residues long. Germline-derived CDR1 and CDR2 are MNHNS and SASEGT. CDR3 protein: CASSVARSSSEAFF. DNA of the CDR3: TGTGCCAGCAGTGTGGCGCGGTCGAGCTCTGAAGCTTTCTTT.

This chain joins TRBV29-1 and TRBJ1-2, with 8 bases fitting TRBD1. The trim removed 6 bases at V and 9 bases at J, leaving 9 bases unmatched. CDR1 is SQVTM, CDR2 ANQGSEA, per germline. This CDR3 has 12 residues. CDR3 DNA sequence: TGCAGCGTACTGATCCGACAGGGGAGCTACACCTTC. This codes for CSVLIRQGSYTF. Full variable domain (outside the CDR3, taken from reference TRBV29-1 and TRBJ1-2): SAVISQKPSRDICQRGTSLTIQCQVDSQVTMMFWYRQQPGQSLTLIATANQGSEATYESGFVIDKFPISRPNLTFSTLTVSNMSPEDSSIYLCSVLIRQGSYTFGSGTRLTVV.

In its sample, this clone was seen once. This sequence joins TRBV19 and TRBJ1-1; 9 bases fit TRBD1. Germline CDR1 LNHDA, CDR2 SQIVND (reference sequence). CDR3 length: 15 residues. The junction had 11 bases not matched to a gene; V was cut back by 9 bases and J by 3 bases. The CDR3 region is CASQRTGDLDTEAFF. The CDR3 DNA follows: TGTGCCAGCCAGAGGACAGGGGATTTGGACACTGAAGCTTTCTTT.

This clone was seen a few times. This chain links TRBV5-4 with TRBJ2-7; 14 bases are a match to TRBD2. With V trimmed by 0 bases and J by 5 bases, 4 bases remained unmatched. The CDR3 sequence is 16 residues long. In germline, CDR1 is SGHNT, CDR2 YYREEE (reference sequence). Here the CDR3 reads CASSLGLAGGPNEQYF. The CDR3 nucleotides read TGTGCCAGCAGCTTGGGACTAGCGGGAGGGCCTAACGAGCAGTACTTC.

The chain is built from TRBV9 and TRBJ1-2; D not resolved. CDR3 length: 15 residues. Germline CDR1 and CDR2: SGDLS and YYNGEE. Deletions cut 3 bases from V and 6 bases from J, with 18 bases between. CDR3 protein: CASSEDLRGKDGYTF. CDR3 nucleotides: TGTGCCAGCAGCGAAGATCTCCGGGGTAAAGATGGCTACACCTTC.